This is a list of T cell receptor beta chains from one sample in a study of STAT5B mutations in CD4+ large granular lymphocyte leukemia. TCRdb's table, derived via immunoSEQ multiplex PCR, lists solely in-frame clones and lacks some. This table holds about 22,000 clones, more than 75% found once. Sample: CD4+ T cells from blood buffy coats. Every receptor here comes from a human donor in good health. Both conserved end residues are part of each CDR3.

TRBV5-4	TRBJ1-1	CASSVWTRAGTEAFF
TRBV28	TRBJ1-2	CASSIDRGYGYTF
TRBV20-1	TRBJ2-1	CSASVRIEQFF
TRBV7-2	TRBJ1-2	CASSLGPRGEGYGYTF
TRBV30	TRBJ2-2	CAWSVTAGVGELFF
TRBV11-2	TRBJ1-2	CASSLESYGYTF
TRBV30	TRBJ1-5	CAWSGGGVQPQHF
TRBV18	TRBJ1-5	CASSPGQNQPQHF
TRBV7-2	TRBJ2-1	CASSPRTRYNEQFF
TRBV7-2	TRBJ1-1	CASSSQGNTEAFF
TRBV5-1	TRBJ1-1	CASSFRVNTEAFF
TRBV28	TRBJ1-6	CASRPGDGRSYNSPLHF
TRBV9	TRBJ2-7	CASSVGWGAYEQYF
TRBV4-2	TRBJ1-5	CASSQGSYQPQHF
TRBV9	TRBJ1-6	CASSVGAGDSPLHF